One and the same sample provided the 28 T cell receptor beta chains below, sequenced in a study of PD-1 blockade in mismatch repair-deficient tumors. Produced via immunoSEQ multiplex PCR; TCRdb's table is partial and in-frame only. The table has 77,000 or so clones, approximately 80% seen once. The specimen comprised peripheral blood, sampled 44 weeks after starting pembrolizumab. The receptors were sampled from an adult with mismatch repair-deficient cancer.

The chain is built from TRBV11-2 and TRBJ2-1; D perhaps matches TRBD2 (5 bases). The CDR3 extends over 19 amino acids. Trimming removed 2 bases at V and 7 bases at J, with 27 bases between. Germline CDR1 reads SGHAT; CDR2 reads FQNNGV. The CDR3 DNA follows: TGTGCCAGCAGCTTAAGGGTTGGCGGGCGGTTGGGCTTACAGAATGAGCAGTTCTTC. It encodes CASSLRVGGRLGLQNEQFF.

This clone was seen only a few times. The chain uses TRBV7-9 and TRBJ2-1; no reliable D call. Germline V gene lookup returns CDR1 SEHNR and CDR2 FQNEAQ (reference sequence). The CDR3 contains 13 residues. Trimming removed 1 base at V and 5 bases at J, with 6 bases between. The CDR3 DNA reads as TGTGCCAGCAGCTTAGTCCCTGACAATGAGCAGTTCTTC. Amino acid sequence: CASSLVPDNEQFF.

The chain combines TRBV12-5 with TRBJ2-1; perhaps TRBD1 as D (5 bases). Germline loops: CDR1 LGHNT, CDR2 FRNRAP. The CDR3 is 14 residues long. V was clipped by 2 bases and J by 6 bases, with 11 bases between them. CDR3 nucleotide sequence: TGTGCTAGTGGTTTGACAGAAGGGGTCAATGAGCAGTTCTTC. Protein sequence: CASGLTEGVNEQFF.

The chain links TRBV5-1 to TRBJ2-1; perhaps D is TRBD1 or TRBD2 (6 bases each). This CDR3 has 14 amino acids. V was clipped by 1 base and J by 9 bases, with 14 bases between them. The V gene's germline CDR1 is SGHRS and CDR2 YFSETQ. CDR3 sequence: CASSLFTEGGEQFF. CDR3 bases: TGCGCCAGCAGCTTGTTTACGGAGGGGGGTGAGCAGTTCTTC. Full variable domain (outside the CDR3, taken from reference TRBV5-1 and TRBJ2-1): KAGVTQTPRYLIKTRGQQVTLSCSPISGHRSVSWYQQTPGQGLQFLFEYFSETQRNKGNFPGRFSGRQFSNSRSEMNVSTLELGDSALYLCASSLFTEGGEQFFGPGTRLTVL.

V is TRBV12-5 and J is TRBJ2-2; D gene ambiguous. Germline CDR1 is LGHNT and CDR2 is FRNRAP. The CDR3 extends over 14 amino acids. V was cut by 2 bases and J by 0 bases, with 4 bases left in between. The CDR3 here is CASGLSSNTGELFF. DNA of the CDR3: TGTGCTAGTGGTTTGTCTTCGAACACCGGGGAGCTGTTTTTT.

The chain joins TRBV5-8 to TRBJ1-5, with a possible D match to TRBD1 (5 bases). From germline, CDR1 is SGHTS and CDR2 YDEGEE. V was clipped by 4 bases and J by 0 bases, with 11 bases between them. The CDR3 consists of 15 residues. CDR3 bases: TGTGCCAGCAGCGCCAGGGTTAATAGCAATCAGCCCCAGCATTTT. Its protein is CASSARVNSNQPQHF.

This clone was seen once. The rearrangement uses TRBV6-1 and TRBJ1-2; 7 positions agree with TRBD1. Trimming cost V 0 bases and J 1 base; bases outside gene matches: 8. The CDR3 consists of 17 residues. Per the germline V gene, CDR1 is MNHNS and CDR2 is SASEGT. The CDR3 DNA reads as TGTGCCAGCAGTGAAGCGGCGACAGGGTCTTTTAACTATGGCTACACCTTC. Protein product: CASSEAATGSFNYGYTF.

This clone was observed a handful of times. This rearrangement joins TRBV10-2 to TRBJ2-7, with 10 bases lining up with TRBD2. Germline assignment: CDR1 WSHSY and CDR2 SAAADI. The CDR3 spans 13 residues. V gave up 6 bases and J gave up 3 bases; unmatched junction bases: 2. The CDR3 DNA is TGCGCCAGCAGGGGACTAGCGTTCTACGAGCAGTACTTC. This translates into CASRGLAFYEQYF.

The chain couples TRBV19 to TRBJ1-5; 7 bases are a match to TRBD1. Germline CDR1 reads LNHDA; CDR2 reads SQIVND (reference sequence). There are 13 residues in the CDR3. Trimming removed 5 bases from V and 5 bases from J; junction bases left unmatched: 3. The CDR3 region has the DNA TGTGCCAGTAGTGGAGACAGGGATCAGCCCCAGCATTTT. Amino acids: CASSGDRDQPQHF.

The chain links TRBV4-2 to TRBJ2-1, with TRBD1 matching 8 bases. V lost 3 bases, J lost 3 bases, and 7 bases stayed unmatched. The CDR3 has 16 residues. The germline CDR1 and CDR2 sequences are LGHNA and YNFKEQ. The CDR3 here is CASSQHQGADYNEQFF. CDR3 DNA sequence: TGTGCCAGCAGCCAGCATCAGGGGGCGGACTACAATGAGCAGTTCTTC.

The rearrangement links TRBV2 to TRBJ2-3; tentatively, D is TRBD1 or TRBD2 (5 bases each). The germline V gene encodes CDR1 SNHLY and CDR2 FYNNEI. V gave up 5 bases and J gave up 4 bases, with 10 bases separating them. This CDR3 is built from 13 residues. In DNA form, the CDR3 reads TGTGCCAGCAGTCGGGACCAAGCAGATACGCAGTATTTT. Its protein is CASSRDQADTQYF.

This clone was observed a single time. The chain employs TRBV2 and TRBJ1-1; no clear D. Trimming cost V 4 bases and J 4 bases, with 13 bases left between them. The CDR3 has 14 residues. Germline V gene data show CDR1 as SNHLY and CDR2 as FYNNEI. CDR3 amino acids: CASSAHGSGTEAFF. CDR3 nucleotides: TGTGCCAGCAGTGCGCATGGGTCGGGCACTGAAGCTTTCTTT.

The CDR3 reads CASSLGQGTQPQHF. DNA of the CDR3: TGCGCCAGCAGCTTGGGACAGGGAACGCAGCCCCAGCATTTT. The chain recombines TRBV5-1 with TRBJ1-5; TRBD1 matches at 7 bases. The V segment lost 0 bases and the J segment 7 bases; nucleotides outside the gene matches: 4. The germline V gene has CDR1 SGHRS and CDR2 YFSETQ. The CDR3 is 14 residues long.

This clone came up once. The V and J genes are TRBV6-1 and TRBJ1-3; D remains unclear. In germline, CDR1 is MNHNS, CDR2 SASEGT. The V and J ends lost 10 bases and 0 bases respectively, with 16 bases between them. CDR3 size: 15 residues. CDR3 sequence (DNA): TGTGCCACCTCGAGAGCACAGAGCTCTGGAAACACCATATATTTT. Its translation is CATSRAQSSGNTIYF.

CDR3 sequence: CASSLVPSGRYEQYF. For the CDR3, the DNA is TGTGCCAGCAGCTTAGTCCCTAGCGGGAGGTACGAGCAGTACTTC. V and J are TRBV7-9 and TRBJ2-7; TRBD2 agrees at 11 bases. Trimming took 1 base from V and 4 from J; bases not matched to a gene: 3. This CDR3 is 15 amino acids long. Germline CDR1 SEHNR, CDR2 FQNEAQ (reference sequence).

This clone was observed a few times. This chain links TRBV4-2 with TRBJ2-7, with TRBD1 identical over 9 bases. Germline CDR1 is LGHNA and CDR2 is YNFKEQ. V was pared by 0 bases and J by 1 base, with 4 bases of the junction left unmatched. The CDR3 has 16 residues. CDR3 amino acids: CASSQDLGTGSYEQYF. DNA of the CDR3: TGTGCCAGCAGCCAAGATCTGGGGACAGGGTCCTACGAGCAGTACTTC.

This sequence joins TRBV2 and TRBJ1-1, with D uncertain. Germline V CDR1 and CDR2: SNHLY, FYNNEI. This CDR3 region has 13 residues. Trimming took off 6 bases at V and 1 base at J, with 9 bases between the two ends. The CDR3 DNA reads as TGTGCCAGCAGCAGAGGAGGGAACACTGAAGCTTTCTTT. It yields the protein CASSRGGNTEAFF.

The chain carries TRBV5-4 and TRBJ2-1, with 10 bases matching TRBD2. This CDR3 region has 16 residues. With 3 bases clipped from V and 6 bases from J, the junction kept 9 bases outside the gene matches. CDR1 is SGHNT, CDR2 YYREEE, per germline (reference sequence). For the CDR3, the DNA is TGTGCCAGCAGCTCCCCACAGACTAGCGGGTCCAATGAGCAGTTCTTC. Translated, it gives CASSSPQTSGSNEQFF.

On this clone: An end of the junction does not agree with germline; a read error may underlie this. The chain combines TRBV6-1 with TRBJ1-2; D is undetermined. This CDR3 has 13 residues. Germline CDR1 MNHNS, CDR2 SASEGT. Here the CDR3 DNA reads TGTGCCAGCAGGGAAGTCCTCTTGGGCGGCTACACCTTC. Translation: CASREVLLGGYTF.

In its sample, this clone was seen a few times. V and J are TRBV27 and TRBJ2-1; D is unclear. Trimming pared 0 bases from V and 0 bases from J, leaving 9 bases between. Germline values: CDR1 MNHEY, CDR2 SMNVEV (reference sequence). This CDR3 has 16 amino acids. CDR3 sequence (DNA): TGTGCCAGCAGTTTATCGGGTACGAGCTCCTACAATGAGCAGTTCTTC. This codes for CASSLSGTSSYNEQFF.

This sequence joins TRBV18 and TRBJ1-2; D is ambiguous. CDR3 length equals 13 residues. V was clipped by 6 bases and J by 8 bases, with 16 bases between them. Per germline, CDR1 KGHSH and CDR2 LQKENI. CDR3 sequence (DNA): TGTGCCAGCTCCCCGGCCGGGGTTGACGGCTACACCTTC. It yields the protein CASSPAGVDGYTF.

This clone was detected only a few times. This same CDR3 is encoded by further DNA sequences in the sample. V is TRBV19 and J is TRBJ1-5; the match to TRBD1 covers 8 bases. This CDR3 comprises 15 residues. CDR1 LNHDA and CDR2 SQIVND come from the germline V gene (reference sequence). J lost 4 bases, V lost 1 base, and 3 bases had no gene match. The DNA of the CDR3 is TGTGCCAGTAGTATAGTCCAGGGGGCTAATCAGCCCCAGCATTTT. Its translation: CASSIVQGANQPQHF.

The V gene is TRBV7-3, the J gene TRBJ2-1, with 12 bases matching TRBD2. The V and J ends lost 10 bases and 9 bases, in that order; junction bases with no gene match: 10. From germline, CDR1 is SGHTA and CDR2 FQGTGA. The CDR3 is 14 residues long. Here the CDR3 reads CATSTSGSSSEQFF. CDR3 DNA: TGTGCCACCTCGACTAGCGGGAGTTCAAGTGAGCAGTTCTTC.

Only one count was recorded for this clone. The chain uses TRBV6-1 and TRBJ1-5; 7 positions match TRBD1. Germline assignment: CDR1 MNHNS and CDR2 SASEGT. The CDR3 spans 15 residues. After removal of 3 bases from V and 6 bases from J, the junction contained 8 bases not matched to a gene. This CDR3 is CASSEWGTESQPQHF. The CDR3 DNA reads TGTGCCAGCAGTGAGTGGGGGACAGAAAGTCAGCCCCAGCATTTT.

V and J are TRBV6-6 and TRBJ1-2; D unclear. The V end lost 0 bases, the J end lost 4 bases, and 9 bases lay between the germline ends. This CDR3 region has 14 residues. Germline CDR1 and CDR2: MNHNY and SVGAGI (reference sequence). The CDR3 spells CASSYSSNSYGYTF. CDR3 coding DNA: TGTGCCAGCAGTTACTCGAGCAACAGCTATGGCTACACCTTC.

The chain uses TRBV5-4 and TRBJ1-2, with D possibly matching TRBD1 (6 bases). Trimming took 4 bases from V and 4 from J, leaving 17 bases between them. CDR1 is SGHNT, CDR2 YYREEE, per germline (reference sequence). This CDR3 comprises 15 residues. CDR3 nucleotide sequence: TGTGCCAGCAGCACACCAGAACGGGGGCCCTATGGCTACACCTTC. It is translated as CASSTPERGPYGYTF.

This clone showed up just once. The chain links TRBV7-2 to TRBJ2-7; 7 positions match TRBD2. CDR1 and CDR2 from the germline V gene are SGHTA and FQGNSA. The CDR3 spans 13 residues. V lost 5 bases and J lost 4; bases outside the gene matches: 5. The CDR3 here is CASSEGLIYEQYF. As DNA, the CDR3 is TGTGCCAGCAGCGAGGGACTAATTTACGAGCAGTACTTC. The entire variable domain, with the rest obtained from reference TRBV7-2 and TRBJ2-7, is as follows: GAGVSQSPSNKVTEKGKDVELRCDPISGHTALYWYRQSLGQGLEFLIYFQGNSAPDKSGLPSDRFSAERTGGSVSTLTIQRTQQEDSAVYLCASSEGLIYEQYFGPGTRLTVT.

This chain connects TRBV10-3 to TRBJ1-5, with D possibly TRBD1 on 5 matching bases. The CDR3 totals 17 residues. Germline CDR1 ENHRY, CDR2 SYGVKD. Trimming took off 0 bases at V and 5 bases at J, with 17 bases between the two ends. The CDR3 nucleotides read TGTGCCATCAGTGAGTCGAGGTCTGGGGCAGATGATCAGCCCCAGCATTTT. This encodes CAISESRSGADDQPQHF.